The entry that follows covers one T cell receptor (beta chain) sequence. Its target antigen remains unknown. Base qualities are not at hand, and no much larger clone is one base apart. Its CDR3 holds 13 amino acids, cysteine through phenylalanine. The entry retains the CDR3 DNA only, 39 bases that are in frame from base 1. Trimming at the junction amounts to 7 bases on V and 9 bases on J, and the germline ends lie 16 bases apart. From a lookup of the germline V gene, CDR1 and CDR2 are SQVTM and ANQGSEA. The sample comes from a study of blood T cells in healthy people across ages (dated by TCRdb to between 2014 and 2016). The study in broad terms: In model experiments, roughly one uniquely barcoded TCR beta cDNA molecule per two T cells was captured by template switching. The study measured age-related changes in TCR beta repertoire diversity using deep sequencing normalized with unique cDNA molecular identifiers. Donors were grouped into four age groups: young (average approximately 15 years), middle-aged (around 39), aged (around 66) and long-lived (about 82). To avoid experimental bias, donors of different ages were spread randomly across the sequencing lanes. The study analyzed two additional independent replicas of 1 million unique cDNA reads from the same blood draw for two donors, one aged 18 to 30 and one aged 80 or older.

Libraries came from 5' RACE. Sequencing instrument: Illumina HiSeq 2500. A second PCR of roughly 6 to 11 cycles was run with a J-beta primer mix and a sample-barcoded 5' primer. Each TCR beta cDNA molecule received a unique molecular identifier from a template-switch 5' adaptor carrying 12 random nucleotides. Each sample yielded at least 3 million CDR3-containing paired-end reads. All of the RNA was converted into first-strand cDNA using the Mint cDNA synthesis kit, with a TRBC-specific oligonucleotide serving as the primer. Following uracil-DNA glycosylase treatment, all cDNA underwent a first 18-cycle PCR with the universal primers M1SS and BC2_uni_R. In the source study's methods: For normalization, 1 million high-quality reads were randomly selected from each sample, with every read carrying a distinct molecular identifier. Reads sharing molecular identifiers were discarded rather than binned into consensus sequences. MiTCR, set to a Q25 quality threshold and the strictest error-elimination algorithm, was used for CDR3 identification, clonotype clustering and error correction. A nonparametric unseen species model with Euler transformation was used to estimate lower-bound total TCR beta diversity. The public reads were run again by TCRdb, first through fastp at Q25 and then through MiXCR, and only productive beta chains were kept. Each record represents a unique CDR3 protein, reported with the most common genes and DNA among its rows. For this entry, the V and J calls and clone size follow TCRdb and not the study's own pipeline. The sample table records 700,000 to 800,000 distinct CDR3 sequences; roughly two fifths of these occur just once. 20% to 25% of the sample belongs to the ten largest clones.

Systemically healthy Caucasian individuals from Russia, 35 to 40 in total and aged about 6 to 95 years, were included as donors. Each donor gave roughly 9 milliliters of peripheral blood, drawn into EDTA-treated Vacutainer tubes. Ficoll-Paque density-gradient centrifugation was used to isolate PBMCs, with at least 6 million obtained per sample. Total RNA, at least 6 micrograms per sample, was extracted from PBMCs with Trizol reagent. Naive CD45RAhigh/CD27high T cell percentages were measured by flow cytometry on a PBMC aliquot from every donor. Here is what the overall study found, with its caveats: Compared with the aged group, the long-lived group had more naive CD4+ T cells, fewer expanded clones and increased TCR diversity, suggesting age selection. Observed TCR beta diversity correlated strongly with the percentage of naive T cells measured by flow cytometry. Total diversity estimates from one million sequenced T cells were considered lower bounds and underestimates. As age increased, observed TCR beta diversity per million T cells dropped in a roughly linear way, and a significant reduction was already evident by age about 40. Because the CMV infection status of the donors was unknown, age-related changes in expanded clonotypes may potentially have been confounded. Because profiling used bulk unsorted PBMCs, naive and antigen-experienced compartments could not be compared conclusively.

The chain is made from TRBV29-1 and TRBJ1-6; TRBD1 could be the D gene, as 6 bases match. The receptor comes from a woman in her fifties or sixties in good health. The source material was blood. CDR3 protein: CSGGGGGSSPLHF. The DNA reads as follows: TGCAGCGGTGGAGGGGGGGGGAGTTCACCCCTCCACTTT.